These T cell receptor beta chains were read from a single sample in a study of Ad26.COV2.S vaccination and SARS-CoV-2 variants. Sequencing was performed with immunoSEQ multiplex PCR; in TCRdb, only in-frame clones are kept and a portion is missing. In the table there are some 410,000 clones, 92% of which are singletons. The source material was peripheral blood, sampled in a trial of Ad26.COV2.S vaccine versus placebo. These receptors all come from a person between 18 and 60 years old who received the Ad26.COV2.S COVID-19 vaccine or a placebo. CDR3s include the opening cysteine and the closing phenylalanine or tryptophan. A D gene is named only where the DNA matches it firmly. Clone size is given for some rows only: seen once, a few or many times, or a class if the clone is expanded.

d_call j_call v_call clone_size cdr3_aa cdr3_nt
. TRBJ1-1 TRBV7-9 . CASSLVRGATEAFF TGTGCCAGCAGCTTAGTGAGGGGTGCCACTGAAGCTTTCTTT
. TRBJ1-2 TRBV24-1 . CATSGPPREGYTF TGTGCCACCAGTGGACCGCCTCGAGAGGGCTACACCTTC
. TRBJ1-2 TRBV10-2 . CASSEDGYGYTF TGCGCCAGCAGTGAAGACGGCTATGGCTACACCTTC
TRBD2 TRBJ2-1 TRBV5-4 once CASSRTGLADNYNEQFF TGTGCCAGCAGCAGAACGGGACTAGCGGATAACTACAATGAGCAGTTCTTC
. TRBJ1-5 TRBV2 . CASSVQQSRNQPQHF TGTGCCAGCAGTGTTCAGCAATCCCGTAATCAGCCCCAGCATTTT
TRBD1 TRBJ1-2 TRBV19 . CASSAQGVNYGYTF TGTGCCAGTAGTGCACAGGGGGTTAACTATGGCTACACCTTC
. TRBJ1-5 TRBV19 . CASSMGPGRSYSNQPQHF TGTGCCAGTAGTATGGGGCCGGGACGGAGTTATAGCAATCAGCCCCAGCATTTT
. TRBJ2-5 TRBV4-1 . CASSQTLGTHEETQYF TGCGCCAGCAGCCAAACGCTAGGAACCCACGAAGAGACCCAGTACTTC
TRBD1 TRBJ2-7 TRBV15 once CATTGTGGSIEQYF TGTGCCACCACCGGGACAGGGGGGTCTATCGAGCAGTACTTC
. TRBJ1-1 TRBV6-5 . CASSYSRSSSTEAFF TGTGCCAGCAGTTACTCCCGATCAAGTTCCACTGAAGCTTTCTTT
. TRBJ1-3 TRBV5-6 once CASSLRGFGNTIYF TGTGCCAGCAGCTTACGTGGCTTTGGAAACACCATATATTTT
. TRBJ2-5 TRBV18 . CASSLGTGARETQYF TGTGCCAGCTCACTAGGGACGGGTGCTCGAGAGACCCAGTACTTC
. TRBJ2-7 TRBV7-2 . CASSLMASATYEQYF TGTGCCAGCAGCTTAATGGCTAGCGCCACCTACGAGCAGTACTTC
. TRBJ2-7 TRBV2 . CASSVPPGEQYF TGTGCCAGCAGTGTCCCCCCGGGAGAGCAGTACTTC
. TRBJ1-5 TRBV19 . CASSSNTKGRASNQPQHF TGTGCCAGTAGTTCCAACACAAAGGGCAGGGCTAGCAATCAGCCCCAGCATTTT
TRBD1 TRBJ2-3 TRBV10-3 . CAIRTGPSTDTQYF TGTGCCATCAGGACAGGGCCTAGCACAGATACGCAGTATTTT
TRBD2 TRBJ2-1 TRBV9 . CASSTSGAAYNEQFF TGTGCCAGCAGCACCAGCGGGGCTGCCTACAATGAGCAGTTCTTC
. TRBJ2-7 TRBV2 . CASRERGGHEQYF TGTGCCAGCAGAGAAAGGGGGGGGCACGAGCAGTACTTC
. TRBJ1-5 TRBV19 . CASSIIRNSNQPQHF TGTGCCAGTAGTATTATCCGGAATTCAAATCAGCCCCAGCATTTT
. TRBJ2-7 TRBV10-2 . CASNIRDDSYEQYF TGCGCCAGCAATATACGGGACGACTCCTACGAGCAGTACTTC
. TRBJ1-1 TRBV3-1/TRBV3-2 . CASSLNNGLDTEAFF TGTGCCAGCAGCCTCAACAACGGGTTGGACACTGAAGCTTTCTTT
. TRBJ1-2 TRBV18 . CASSPQTDPNYGYTF TGTGCCAGCTCACCCCAGACAGATCCTAACTATGGCTACACCTTC
. TRBJ1-4 TRBV4-1 . CASSQDAQGVEKLFF TGCGCCAGCAGCCAAGATGCGCAGGGAGTTGAAAAACTGTTTTTT
. TRBJ2-2 TRBV27 . CASSEYTGELFF TGTGCCAGCAGTGAGTACACCGGGGAGCTGTTTTTT
TRBD2 TRBJ2-5 TRBV7-7 . CASSPSGGAGETQYF TGTGCTAGCAGCCCAAGCGGGGGGGCTGGAGAGACCCAGTACTTC